This TCR beta chain was identified in a study of blood T cell repertoires in COVID-19. Original processing methods: Amplifying reference gene primers gave estimates of nucleated cell counts. TCRdb's table, derived via immunoSEQ multiplex PCR, lists solely in-frame clones and lacks some. D and trimming come from the DNA, and the V and J calls and clone size come from that table. The repertoire consists of over 150,000 clones, with approximately 80% occurring once and the leading ten covering 7%. Germline values: CDR1 SGHRS, CDR2 YFSETQ. This CDR3 has 14 residues. The germline V and J ends were trimmed by 0 bases and 6 bases, with 10 bases remaining between them.

Sample: peripheral blood. The chain links TRBV5-1 to TRBJ1-5; D is unresolved. This TCR derives from a woman aged 40 to 55 with COVID-19, enrolled during active disease. CDR3 residues: CASSLDAGFQPQHF. CDR3 nucleotide sequence: TGCGCCAGCAGCTTGGACGCGGGCTTTCAGCCCCAGCATTTT. The full variable domain, in which reference TRBV5-1 and TRBJ1-5 provide the parts outside the CDR3, is KAGVTQTPRYLIKTRGQQVTLSCSPISGHRSVSWYQQTPGQGLQFLFEYFSETQRNKGNFPGRFSGRQFSNSRSEMNVSTLELGDSALYLCASSLDAGFQPQHFGDGTRLSIL.